These 21 T cell receptor beta chains were sequenced from one sample in a study of blood T cell repertoires in COVID-19. This table comes from immunoSEQ multiplex PCR, and its TCRdb copy is limited to in-frame clones, with some not included. The sample contains nearly 400,000 clones, approximately 89% of which appear only once. The sequenced sample was PBMCs or T cells enriched from blood (not recorded which). The source is a woman aged 30 to 39 who had recovered from COVID-19.

In its sample, this clone was seen a few times. The chain links TRBV1 to TRBJ1-5; no check of the table's D call, TRBD1, against the DNA was made. TRBV1 is a recognized pseudogene. This CDR3 contains 15 residues. The CDR3 coding sequence is TGCACCAGCAGCCAAGAGCACATCAGCAATCAGCCCCAGCATTTT. Protein product: CTSSQEHISNQPQHF.

The V gene is TRBV9, the J gene TRBJ2-5, with 8 bases identical to TRBD2. The CDR3 is 14 residues long. With 0 bases clipped from V and 5 bases from J, the junction kept 3 bases outside the gene matches. CDR1 is SGDLS, CDR2 YYNGEE, per germline. The CDR3 nucleotides read TGTGCCAGCAGCGTAGCGGGAGGGCCCGAGACCCAGTACTTC. Amino acids: CASSVAGGPETQYF.

In its sample, this clone was seen a few times. The chain carries TRBV3-1 (or the pseudogene TRBV3-2) and TRBJ2-5; D unclear. The germline CDR1 and CDR2 sequences are LGHDT and YNNKEL (reference sequence). The CDR3 has 10 residues. Trimming shortened V by 1 base and J by 13 bases, and 7 bases separated the two germline ends. The CDR3 spells CASSQASLYF. CDR3 sequence (DNA): TGTGCCAGCAGCCAAGCTTCCCTGTACTTC.

The chain joins TRBV19 to TRBJ2-3, with 11 bases matching TRBD2. Trimming removed 5 bases from V and 6 bases from J; junction bases left unmatched: 7. Germline CDR1 and CDR2: LNHDA and SQIVND (reference sequence). The length of the CDR3 is 15 residues. CDR3 DNA: TGTGCCAGTAGTTACCTAGCGGGAGGATCGGATACGCAGTATTTT. Amino acids: CASSYLAGGSDTQYF.

The CDR3 nucleotides read TGTGCCATCAGTGAGTCTCGGGGGATCGGGGCCAACGTCCTGACTTTC. Translating gives CAISESRGIGANVLTF. The genes are TRBV10-3 and TRBJ2-6, with TRBD2 as a possible D gene (6 bases). V was cut by 0 bases and J by 4 bases, with 10 bases left in between. The CDR3 is 16 amino acids. CDR1 ENHRY and CDR2 SYGVKD come from the germline V gene.

This clone showed up many times. The V call is TRBV25-1, the J call TRBJ2-1, with TRBD1 as a possible D gene (5 bases). The ends were cut back, 4 bases at V and 8 bases at J, with 12 bases in the middle. The CDR3 contains 13 residues. Per the germline V gene, CDR1 is MGHDK and CDR2 is SYGVNS. The CDR3 spells CASSAQVAHEQFF. DNA of the CDR3: TGTGCCAGCAGTGCACAGGTAGCACATGAGCAGTTCTTC.

This sequence joins TRBV30 and TRBJ1-5, with D maybe TRBD1 (5 bases). The CDR3 is 15 amino acids. Germline V gene data show CDR1 as GTSNPN and CDR2 as SVGIG (reference sequence). V gave up 2 bases and J gave up 2 bases, with 13 bases separating them. CDR3 nucleotides: TGTGCCTGGAGTACAGCGGGGGATGGCAATCAGCCCCAGCATTTT. Protein product: CAWSTAGDGNQPQHF.

The chain couples TRBV27 to TRBJ2-1; 10 bases match TRBD2. Germline CDR1 is MNHEY and CDR2 is SMNVEV (reference sequence). The CDR3 totals 15 residues. Losses at the gene ends were 8 bases for V and 9 bases for J; bases not matched to a gene: 13. The CDR3 reads CASLKAGGPESEQFF. The CDR3 DNA follows: TGTGCCAGCTTAAAAGCGGGAGGGCCCGAGAGTGAGCAGTTCTTC.

The rearrangement links TRBV28 to TRBJ1-4, with D hard to call. CDR1 is MDHEN, CDR2 SYDVKM, per germline. CDR3 length equals 14 residues. Deletions cut 3 bases from V and 7 bases from J, with 12 bases between. CDR3: CASSFSRTGEKLFF. In DNA form, the CDR3 reads TGTGCCAGCAGTTTTTCCCGCACTGGTGAAAAACTGTTTTTT. The variable domain in full, with the rest retrieved from reference TRBV28 and TRBJ1-4, is DVKVTQSSRYLVKRTGEKVFLECVQDMDHENMFWYRQDPGLGLRLIYFSYDVKMKEKGDIPEGYSVSREKKERFSLILESASTNQTSMYLCASSFSRTGEKLFFGSGTQLSVL.

V is TRBV5-1 and J is TRBJ2-7, with 9 bases lining up with TRBD1. In germline, CDR1 is SGHRS, CDR2 YFSETQ. V was clipped by 4 bases and J by 2 bases; unmatched bases: 4. This CDR3 has 14 amino acids. DNA of the CDR3: TGCGCCAGCAGCGCGGACAGGGGAACCTACGAGCAGTACTTC. This sequence encodes CASSADRGTYEQYF.

This chain connects TRBV7-2 to TRBJ2-7; D is perhaps TRBD1 (6 bases). The CDR3 contains 14 residues. Trimming removed 5 bases from V and 2 bases from J, with 13 bases in between. The germline gives CDR1 SGHTA, CDR2 FQGNSA. CDR3 loop: CASSVGRTAYEQYF. The CDR3 DNA reads TGTGCCAGCAGCGTCGGACGGACAGCCTACGAGCAGTACTTC. The full variable domain, in which reference TRBV7-2 and TRBJ2-7 provide the parts outside the CDR3, is GAGVSQSPSNKVTEKGKDVELRCDPISGHTALYWYRQSLGQGLEFLIYFQGNSAPDKSGLPSDRFSAERTGGSVSTLTIQRTQQEDSAVYLCASSVGRTAYEQYFGPGTRLTVT.

The rearrangement links TRBV27 to TRBJ2-1, with 10 bases fitting TRBD2. The CDR3 extends over 16 amino acids. V was pared by 7 bases and J by 1 base, with 7 bases of the junction left unmatched. Germline CDR1 reads MNHEY; CDR2 reads SMNVEV (reference sequence). The CDR3 coding sequence is TGTGCCAGCAAGGAGGAGCGGGAGGGATCCTACAATGAGCAGTTCTTC. This gives the protein CASKEEREGSYNEQFF.

The J gene is TRBJ2-7, the V gene TRBV7-8; maybe TRBD1 (6 bases). Germline V lookup: CDR1 SGHVS, CDR2 FQNEAQ. Trimming pared 0 bases from V and 3 bases from J, leaving 6 bases between. The CDR3 totals 13 residues. CDR3 sequence reads: CASSLATGYEQYF. The DNA of the CDR3 is TGTGCCAGCAGCTTAGCGACAGGCTACGAGCAGTACTTC.

V gene TRBV28 combines with J gene TRBJ2-2; D possibly corresponds to TRBD1 (7 bases). From germline, CDR1 is MDHEN and CDR2 SYDVKM. The length of the CDR3 is 13 residues. Trimming cost V 11 bases and J 5 bases, with 15 bases left between them. CDR3 in DNA: TGTGCCTTGGGCTCAGGGGGGACCGGGGAGCTGTTTTTT. Translating it yields CALGSGGTGELFF.

The gene calls are TRBV5-1 and TRBJ1-3; D perhaps matches TRBD1 (6 bases). This CDR3 region has 15 residues. V lost 0 bases to trimming and J lost 4 bases, with 11 bases between them. In germline, CDR1 is SGHRS, CDR2 YFSETQ. CDR3 loop: CASSLEGGRGNTIYF. The CDR3 DNA sequence: TGCGCCAGCAGCTTGGAGGGGGGGCGCGGAAACACCATATATTTT.

This chain connects TRBV9 to TRBJ1-3; D unresolved. With 0 bases removed from V and 0 bases from J, the gap between germline ends came to 7 bases. The germline V gene encodes CDR1 SGDLS and CDR2 YYNGEE. The CDR3 consists of 15 residues. The CDR3 region is CASSVDLSSGNTIYF. DNA of the CDR3: TGTGCCAGCAGCGTAGATCTGAGCTCTGGAAACACCATATATTTT.

The chain employs TRBV5-1 and TRBJ2-7; 14 positions agree with TRBD2. The CDR3 sequence is 21 residues long. The germline V gene encodes CDR1 SGHRS and CDR2 YFSETQ. V was clipped by 0 bases and J by 4 bases; unmatched bases: 18. CDR3 sequence reads: CASSLGPPGLGLAGAQYEQYF. CDR3 bases: TGCGCCAGCAGCTTGGGCCCCCCAGGCCTGGGACTAGCGGGAGCTCAGTACGAGCAGTACTTC. The whole variable domain, filled in from reference TRBV5-1 and TRBJ2-7, reads KAGVTQTPRYLIKTRGQQVTLSCSPISGHRSVSWYQQTPGQGLQFLFEYFSETQRNKGNFPGRFSGRQFSNSRSEMNVSTLELGDSALYLCASSLGPPGLGLAGAQYEQYFGPGTRLTVT.

The rearrangement uses TRBV28 and TRBJ2-3, with 12 bases identical to TRBD2. This CDR3 is built from 17 residues. Germline V gives CDR1 MDHEN, CDR2 SYDVKM. After removal of 7 bases from V and 3 bases from J, the junction contained 11 bases not matched to a gene. CDR3: CASTPPGLAGGTDTQYF. The CDR3 DNA follows: TGTGCCAGCACCCCCCCTGGGCTAGCGGGAGGGACAGATACGCAGTATTTT.

J is TRBJ1-1 and V is TRBV15; possibly TRBD1 for D (6 bases). V lost 0 bases, J lost 5 bases, and 19 bases lay in between. The CDR3 contains 17 residues. Germline V gene sequence: CDR1 LNHNV, CDR2 YYDKDF (reference sequence). CDR3 DNA: TGTGCCACCAGCAGAGAGATAAGGGGCAGGGGAGAAACTGAAGCTTTCTTT. Translation gives CATSREIRGRGETEAFF.

V gene TRBV21-1 combines with J gene TRBJ1-1; whether TRBD1, the table's D call, matches the DNA was not checked. TRBV21-1 is marked as a pseudogene. The CDR3 runs 15 residues. CDR3 in DNA: TGTGCCAGCACCCCAGACAGGGTGTCGTACACTGAAGCTTTCTTT. It is translated as CASTPDRVSYTEAFF.

V is TRBV29-1 and J is TRBJ2-7, with a weak D call TRBD2 (6 bases). Germline V lookup: CDR1 SQVTM, CDR2 ANQGSEA. The CDR3 is made up of 13 amino acids. The V end was cut by 4 bases, the J end by 4 bases, with 14 bases between. The CDR3 spells CSVADGTLYEQYF. The CDR3 region has the DNA TGCAGCGTTGCAGACGGGACTCTGTACGAGCAGTACTTC.